The rows below give T cell receptor beta chains drawn from one sample of a study of radiation and T cells in renal cell carcinoma. TCRdb's copy holds only in-frame clones and misses some; the assay was immunoSEQ multiplex PCR. This repertoire shows 18,000 or so clones, around 55% found once; its top ten account for 10% to 15%. The sequences come from tumor tissue, collected from a patient whose treatment included radiotherapy and nephrectomy. Receptors were obtained from a man aged 45-60 years with renal cell carcinoma. Both conserved end residues are trimmed from each CDR3. The order of the fields is V gene, J gene, CDR3 protein.

TRBV2	TRBJ2-5	ANLDPTGGTETQY
TRBV9	TRBJ2-1	ASSAYSSYNEQF
TRBV14	TRBJ1-4	ASSPTGVREKLF
TRBV27	TRBJ1-2	ASSPRGEGFAGYT
TRBV6-5	TRBJ2-1	ASSYRGPANRNEQF
TRBV15	TRBJ1-5	ATSPDRGTNQPQH
TRBV19	TRBJ1-1	ASSNGILNTEAF
TRBV29-1	TRBJ2-2	SVEGWSGANTGELF
TRBV6-4	TRBJ2-7	ASSDSGTYEQY
TRBV28	TRBJ2-5	ASSLEDRAFETQY
TRBV6-6	TRBJ2-7	ASSYGRESQEQY
TRBV9	TRBJ2-7	ASSVGLAGFAGEQY
TRBV5-4	TRBJ2-3	ASSPTRGDTQY
TRBV18	TRBJ2-5	ASSPSGPQETQY
TRBV4-3	TRBJ2-3	ASSQAHRGGGVVDTQY
TRBV29-1	TRBJ2-3	SVVVSGDTQY
TRBV28	TRBJ1-1	ASRSTVNTEAF
TRBV5-1	TRBJ1-4	ASSTGTADEKLF
TRBV6-4	TRBJ1-1	ASRAQGNTEAF
TRBV6-5	TRBJ2-2	ASSYSTGGYTGELF
TRBV29-1	TRBJ1-1	SAFNRMNTEAF
TRBV10-3	TRBJ2-1	AISESRASGYNEQF
TRBV7-2	TRBJ1-2	ASSLGAGNYGYT
TRBV9	TRBJ2-1	ASSVGWGPYNEQF
TRBV7-9	TRBJ1-5	ASSLDDGSNQPQH
TRBV5-4	TRBJ1-2	ASSRGGADYGYT
TRBV6-5	TRBJ2-7	ASSYSSLASSYEQY
TRBV6-1	TRBJ1-2	ASNAGVGYGYT
TRBV9	TRBJ1-3	ASSARGTSGNTIY
TRBV6-6	TRBJ1-1	ASTSEGNTEAF
TRBV21-1	TRBJ2-7	ASSKQGEQY
TRBV7-2	TRBJ1-1	ASSLGGVLMNTEAF
TRBV6-5	TRBJ2-7	ASSYGGSGRTYEQY
TRBV19	TRBJ2-5	ASSSSYSTETQY
TRBV5-1	TRBJ1-1	ASSLVQGAENTEAF
TRBV5-4	TRBJ1-1	ASSFTSQGADTEAF
TRBV4-3	TRBJ2-3	ASSQDWDTDTDTQY
TRBV7-9	TRBJ1-2	ASSPEGGRGGYT
TRBV7-9	TRBJ2-5	ASSVTETQY
TRBV7-6	TRBJ1-2	ASSLGPGGNYGYT
TRBV4-2	TRBJ2-3	ASSQGLAGASLTDTQY
TRBV10-1	TRBJ1-2	ASSEPRDRSSALNYGYT
TRBV27	TRBJ1-1	ASSINRATEAF
TRBV9	TRBJ2-7	ASSVDGGYEQY
TRBV10-1	TRBJ1-1	ATQRGDGTEAF
TRBV27	TRBJ2-7	ASSLLQGAYEQY
TRBV5-1	TRBJ1-3	ASSPWDRGFGNTIY
TRBV29-1	TRBJ2-6	SVYRDTDSGANVLT
TRBV10-3	TRBJ2-2	AISESVNSRRGTGELF
TRBV9	TRBJ1-2	ASSAQLGYT
TRBV9	TRBJ2-1	ASSQTTGKSSYNEQF
TRBV7-2	TRBJ2-1	ASRLAGGSYNEQF
TRBV30	TRBJ1-6	AWSEGNNSPLH
TRBV4-1	TRBJ2-3	ASRKTSGGSDTQY
TRBV19	TRBJ1-2	ASNIKIESGGYT
TRBV9	TRBJ2-1	ASSVGGGRGGEQF
TRBV2	TRBJ2-1	ASMWTGGYNEQF
TRBV5-1	TRBJ2-3	ASSLVAGEFTDTQY
TRBV6-5	TRBJ2-7	ASSYSTDYEQY